Following are 7 T cell receptor beta chains from one sample sequenced in a study of immune heterogeneity within non-small cell lung tumors. The TCR beta CDR3 region was amplified by multiplex PCR employing 32 V and 13 J primers. TCRdb analysed the multiplex PCR reads with MiXCR anew, one entry per CDR3 protein. The profile shows more than 9,000 distinct CDR3 sequences, 30% of them singletons. The authors used about 540 ng of bulk tumor genomic DNA per sample as template. Multiple widely separated biopsies were taken from each primary tumor at surgery. Patients underwent curative surgery for non-small cell lung cancer (untreated and newly diagnosed). Sequences were obtained from lung tumor tissue. These receptors originate from a woman aged 55-69 years with non-small cell lung cancer.

By share of the sample, this clonotype is medium-sized. The chain combines TRBV2 with TRBJ1-1; the D gene is possibly TRBD1 (5 bases). This CDR3 contains 15 residues. From germline, CDR1 is SNHLY and CDR2 FYNNEI. V lost 8 bases, J lost 6 bases, and 22 bases lay in between. In DNA, the CDR3 is TGTGCCAGCCTCGTCCTGGGGGACGGTGACGCTGAAGCTTTCTTT. Translating gives CASLVLGDGDAEAFF.

By share, this clonotype ranks as medium-sized. The chain employs TRBV20-1 and TRBJ1-1; D ambiguous. Trimming pared 3 bases from V and 11 bases from J, leaving 10 bases between. The CDR3 spans 10 residues. The germline gives CDR1 DFQATT, CDR2 SNEGSKA (reference sequence). Here the CDR3 DNA reads TGCAGTGCTAGCTTTCCTGGCGCTTTCTTT. It is translated as CSASFPGAFF.

Points on this clonotype: This clone may be a read error of a much larger clone one base away. The DNA is left out, because the CDR3 cannot be placed on it with certainty; the CDR3 is given as TCRdb lists it. The chain carries TRBV24-1 and TRBJ2-3; the D call TRBD2 from the table was never checked on the DNA. Per the germline V gene, CDR1 is KGHDR and CDR2 is SFDVKD. The length of the CDR3 is 16 amino acids, counting both ends. CDR3 in amino acids: CATSYFWGGGTDTQCF.

In its sample, this clonotype is medium-sized. V and J are TRBV2 and TRBJ2-1; D is perhaps TRBD1 or TRBD2 (7 bases each). The CDR3 loop spans 15 amino acids. Germline V CDR1 and CDR2: SNHLY, FYNNEI. Trimming cost V 3 bases and J 7 bases, with 16 bases left between them. The DNA for the CDR3 is TGTGCCAGCAGTGAGGGGGGAGGGGGCACAAATGAGCAGTTCTTC. It translates to CASSEGGGGTNEQFF.

In its sample, this clonotype was seen a few times. Being one base from a much bigger clone, this may be a read error. The gene calls are TRBV10-2 and TRBJ1-2, with TRBD1 as a possible D gene (5 bases). The germline V gene encodes CDR1 WSHSY and CDR2 SAAADI. V lost 7 bases to trimming and J lost 0 bases, with 15 bases between them. The CDR3 sequence is 15 residues long. In DNA form, the CDR3 reads TGCGCCAGCAATCCGGGACGGGGGGCTAACTATGGCTACACCTTC. Its protein product is CASNPGRGANYGYTF.

This clonotype is labeled medium-sized (0.01 to 0.1%). The chain employs TRBV19 and TRBJ1-2; TRBD1 aligns across 7 bases. Looked up from germline, CDR1 is LNHDA and CDR2 is SQIVND (reference sequence). The CDR3 consists of 12 residues. The trim removed 7 bases at V and 5 bases at J, leaving 4 bases unmatched. CDR3 coding DNA: TGTGCCAGTACCTCGGACAGGTATGGCTACACCTTC. This encodes CASTSDRYGYTF.

A remark on this clonotype: Being one base from a much bigger clone, this may be a read error. The CDR3 loop is CDSRNGDGYEQYF. In DNA form, the CDR3 reads TGTGACAGCAGAAACGGGGACGGGTACGAGCAGTACTTC. The chain joins TRBV3-1 to TRBJ2-7; the D call may be TRBD1 or TRBD2 (5 bases each). Germline lookup yields CDR1 LGHDT and CDR2 YNNKEL (reference sequence). The CDR3 extends over 13 amino acids.